A single sample gave rise to the 16 T cell receptor beta chains below, sequenced in a study of blood T cell repertoires in COVID-19. Using immunoSEQ multiplex PCR, the repertoire was profiled, and TCRdb retains in-frame clones only, with some absent. The profile shows about 50,000 clones, more than 90% of them singletons. The sequencing sample was made of peripheral blood. Receptor source: a human donor in a cohort sampled during active COVID-19.

V gene TRBV6-5 combines with J gene TRBJ2-7, with 8 bases lining up with TRBD2. The CDR3 loop spans 15 amino acids. The V gene's germline CDR1 is MNHEY and CDR2 SVGAGI. Trimming at V came to 5 bases and at J to 5 bases, leaving 11 bases not matched to a gene. The CDR3 protein is CASSPTLAGWNEQYV. In DNA, the CDR3 is TGTGCCAGCAGTCCTACGCTAGCGGGCTGGAACGAGCAGTACGTC.

This rearrangement joins TRBV27 to TRBJ1-4, with 7 nucleotides matching TRBD1. J lost 0 bases, V lost 2 bases, and 6 bases had no gene match. The CDR3 loop spans 17 amino acids. Per germline, CDR1 MNHEY and CDR2 SMNVEV (reference sequence). The CDR3 region has the DNA TGTGCCAGCAGTTTAAGGGGACAGACAACAACTAATGAAAAACTGTTTTTT. Residues: CASSLRGQTTTNEKLFF.

CDR3 sequence reads: CASSNPGSTGEYEQYV. The CDR3 bases are TGTGCCAGCAGCAACCCTGGTTCTACGGGGGAATACGAGCAGTACGTC. The chain uses TRBV21-1 and TRBJ2-7; TRBD2 is the table's D call, not checked against the DNA. TRBV21-1 is a pseudogene locus. The CDR3 contains 16 residues.

The chain employs TRBV19 and TRBJ1-1; D possibly corresponds to TRBD1 (6 bases). Trimming removed 4 bases at V and 1 base at J, with 10 bases between. This CDR3 has 14 amino acids. Germline CDR1 reads LNHDA; CDR2 reads SQIVND (reference sequence). This chain's CDR3 is CASSTPGQNTEAFF. The CDR3 coding sequence is TGTGCCAGTAGTACCCCGGGACAGAACACTGAAGCTTTCTTT. Using reference TRBV19 and TRBJ1-1 for the parts outside the CDR3, the full variable domain is DGGITQSPKYLFRKEGQNVTLSCEQNLNHDAMYWYRQDPGQGLRLIYYSQIVNDFQKGDIAEGYSVSREKKESFPLTVTSAQKNPTAFYLCASSTPGQNTEAFFGQGTRLTVV.

The V and J genes are TRBV9 and TRBJ2-5; TRBD2 agrees at 7 bases. Trimming at V came to 2 bases and at J to 4 bases, leaving 11 bases not matched to a gene. This CDR3 has 16 residues. CDR1 SGDLS and CDR2 YYNGEE come from the germline V gene. The CDR3 DNA is TGTGCCAGCAGCGTCTCCGGCCTAGCGGACTTAGAGACCCAGTACTTC. Its protein product is CASSVSGLADLETQYF.

This clone occurred once. The V call is TRBV10-3, the J call TRBJ2-3, with TRBD1 matching 8 bases. Trimming removed 5 bases from V and 4 bases from J; junction bases left unmatched: 8. Germline assignment: CDR1 ENHRY and CDR2 SYGVKD. The CDR3 contains 15 residues. In DNA, the CDR3 is TGTGCCATCAGTTCAGGACAGGGCGGCGCAGATACGCAGTATTTT. Amino acids: CAISSGQGGADTQYF.

The chain recombines TRBV25-1 with TRBJ2-3; weak D call: TRBD2 (6 bases). Germline CDR1 is MGHDK and CDR2 is SYGVNS. The CDR3 has 15 residues. V shed 1 base and J shed 1 base, with 9 bases lying between them. In DNA form, the CDR3 reads TGTGCCAGCAGTGAATCGCGGGGAGGCACAGATACGCAGTATTTT. This sequence encodes CASSESRGGTDTQYF.

The chain couples TRBV4-1 to TRBJ2-7; possibly TRBD2 for D (5 bases). The germline V gene has CDR1 MGHRA and CDR2 YSYEKL. V lost 0 bases, J lost 2 bases, and 11 bases lay in between. The CDR3 length is 15 residues. The CDR3 reads CASSQERATTYEQYV. CDR3 bases: TGCGCCAGCAGCCAAGAGAGGGCTACTACCTACGAGCAGTACGTC.

The chain uses TRBV5-1 and TRBJ2-6, with D unclear. The germline gives CDR1 SGHRS, CDR2 YFSETQ. The length of the CDR3 is 13 residues. V gave up 5 bases and J gave up 0 bases, with 3 bases separating them. CDR3 DNA sequence: TGCGCCAGCAGTATCTCTGGGGCCAACGTCCTGACTTTC. Residues: CASSISGANVLTF.

J is TRBJ2-7 and V is TRBV6-2 or TRBV6-3; tentative D call: TRBD1 (6 bases). V was trimmed by 5 bases and J by 7 bases, leaving 12 bases between them. CDR3 size: 12 residues. The germline gives CDR1 MNHEY, CDR2 SVGEGT. CDR3 in DNA: TGTGCCAGCAGTCACTGGGGGCGAGAGCAGTACGTC. Translation: CASSHWGREQYV.

The V gene is TRBV4-2, the J gene TRBJ2-6, with TRBD1 matching over 9 bases. Germline V lookup: CDR1 LGHNA, CDR2 YNFKEQ. Trimming cost V 4 bases and J 0 bases; bases outside gene matches: 7. The CDR3 is 18 residues long. The CDR3 DNA is TGTGCCAGCAGCCGCCTGACAGGGGGGGTCTCTGGGGCCAACGTCCTGACTTTC. Amino acids: CASSRLTGGVSGANVLTF.

The J gene is TRBJ1-5, the V gene TRBV19; tentative D call: TRBD1 (6 bases). Germline CDR1 and CDR2: LNHDA and SQIVND (reference sequence). The CDR3 totals 14 residues. Trimming took off 10 bases at V and 2 bases at J, with 15 bases between the two ends. CDR3 sequence reads: CATHRRGGNQPQHF. The CDR3 DNA reads as TGTGCCACCCACCGCAGGGGAGGCAATCAGCCCCAGCATTTT.

CDR3 in DNA: TGTGCCAGCTCACCAACCGACCCGGGACTAGCGCCCAATGAGCAGTTCTTC. This gives the protein CASSPTDPGLAPNEQFF. V usage is TRBV18 and J usage is TRBJ2-1; TRBD2 matches at 10 bases. Germline CDR1 reads KGHSH; CDR2 reads LQKENI. This CDR3 region has 17 residues. V gave up 2 bases and J gave up 6 bases; unmatched junction bases: 10.

The gene calls are TRBV5-3 and TRBJ2-3; 11 positions agree with TRBD2. TRBV5-3 is reported as an ORF; its role is uncertain. Trimming took 1 base from V and 2 from J; bases not matched to a gene: 15. This CDR3 spans 20 amino acids. The CDR3 DNA follows: TGTGCCAGAAGCTTGCCCCATCCGGGACTAGCGGAACTACCCACAGATACGCAGTATTTT. Its protein product is CARSLPHPGLAELPTDTQYF.

Within the sample, this clone is medium-sized (0.01 to 0.1%). J is TRBJ2-7 and V is TRBV19; 13 bases are a match to TRBD2. The junction had 5 bases not matched to a gene; V was cut back by 4 bases and J by 2 bases. The CDR3 has 16 residues. Germline-derived CDR1 and CDR2 are LNHDA and SQIVND (reference sequence). This chain's CDR3 is CASSRQLAGGTYEQYF. The DNA of the CDR3 is TGTGCCAGTAGTAGGCAACTAGCGGGAGGGACCTACGAGCAGTACTTC.

This chain links TRBV6-1 with TRBJ1-5; D might be TRBD1 (6 bases). From germline, CDR1 is MNHNS and CDR2 SASEGT. Trimming removed 1 base at V and 6 bases at J, with 16 bases between. There are 16 residues in the CDR3. DNA for the CDR3: TGTGCCAGCAGTGAAGAGGTTAGGGGGGGAGGTCAGCCCCAGCATTTT. It is translated as CASSEEVRGGGQPQHF.